Below are 18 T cell receptor beta chains sequenced from a single sample in a study of CD8+CD57+ T cells in acquired aplastic anemia. Patients selected for sequencing had displayed CD8+CD57+ cell expansion by flow cytometry. Using genomic DNA as the template, TCR beta VDJ and CDR3 profiling was carried out. TCRdb passed the reads through MiXCR, listing each CDR3 protein once. The sample contains roughly 250,000 distinct CDR3 sequences, around 82% of which appear only once. The sample taken for sequencing was sorted CD4+, CD8+, or CD8+CD57+ T cells (not recorded which) from PBMCs. These receptor sequences come from a human donor with aplastic anemia.

The genes are TRBV20-1 and TRBJ1-5; 7 bases are a match to TRBD1. CDR1 DFQATT and CDR2 SNEGSKA come from the germline V gene (reference sequence). The ends lost 1 base at V and 8 bases at J; junction bases unmatched: 8. This CDR3 contains 14 residues. The CDR3 DNA reads TGCAGTGCTAGAGCGGGACAGCCCCAAGAGCCCCAGCATTTT. It specifies CSARAGQPQEPQHF.

The chain employs TRBV5-6 and TRBJ2-1; weak D call: TRBD2 (5 bases). The V end was cut by 4 bases, the J end by 1 base, with 12 bases between. This CDR3 is built from 15 residues. The germline gives CDR1 SGHDT, CDR2 YYEEEE. This chain's CDR3 is CASSPAPGSYNEQFF. For the CDR3, the DNA is TGTGCCAGCAGCCCAGCGCCGGGATCCTACAATGAGCAGTTCTTC.

This clonotype was observed once. This sequence joins TRBV7-8 and TRBJ1-5, with D possibly matching TRBD1 (5 bases). CDR1 SGHVS and CDR2 FQNEAQ come from the germline V gene. Trimming removed 5 bases at V and 16 bases at J, with 27 bases between. This CDR3 comprises 15 residues. As DNA, the CDR3 is TGTGCCAGCAGCCCCGGGGGACTAGCACGACAACCCAGTCATTTT. The encoded protein is CASSPGGLARQPSHF.

This rearrangement joins TRBV19 to TRBJ1-5; possibly TRBD1 for D (6 bases). Between the trimmed V and J ends, which lost 5 bases and 0 bases, there was a span of 35 bases. The CDR3 runs to 23 residues. Per germline, CDR1 LNHDA and CDR2 SQIVND (reference sequence). The CDR3 reads CASSLPLDRCSPRMAGSNQPQHF. The CDR3 DNA sequence: TGTGCCAGTAGTCTTCCTCTTGACAGGTGTAGCCCTCGAATGGCGGGTAGCAATCAGCCCCAGCATTTT. Filled out from reference TRBV19 and TRBJ1-5, the complete variable domain reads DGGITQSPKYLFRKEGQNVTLSCEQNLNHDAMYWYRQDPGQGLRLIYYSQIVNDFQKGDIAEGYSVSREKKESFPLTVTSAQKNPTAFYLCASSLPLDRCSPRMAGSNQPQHFGDGTRLSIL.

The gene calls are TRBV5-1 and TRBJ1-2; D gene unclear. The V and J ends lost 4 bases and 7 bases respectively, with 14 bases between them. Germline V CDR1 and CDR2: SGHRS, YFSETQ. CDR3 length: 13 residues. Here the CDR3 DNA reads TGCGCCAGCAGCGTAGGCCTGGCAGGTGGCTACACCTTC. It translates to CASSVGLAGGYTF.

The V gene is TRBV5-4, the J gene TRBJ1-2; D not resolved. Germline V gives CDR1 SGHNT, CDR2 YYREEE (reference sequence). The CDR3 totals 14 residues. V gave up 2 bases and J gave up 1 base, with 9 bases separating them. CDR3: CASSFVSGNYGYTF. The CDR3 coding sequence is TGTGCCAGCAGCTTTGTTAGCGGTAACTATGGCTACACCTTC.

Details on this clonotype: The CDR3 end shows no conserved phenylalanine or tryptophan, and so a read error is likely. Because the CDR3's place on the DNA is in doubt, the DNA is left out and the CDR3 is given as listed by TCRdb. CDR3 in amino acids: CASGHGGTDRETLGL. V is TRBV2 and J is TRBJ2-5; the table gives TRBD1 as D, unverified against the DNA. The CDR3 is made up of 15 amino acids, end residues included. Germline lookup yields CDR1 SNHLY and CDR2 FYNNEI.

This clonotype was seen a handful of times. The chain is built from TRBV14 and TRBJ1-1; D uncertain. The germline V and J ends were trimmed by 0 bases and 10 bases, with 12 bases remaining between them. Germline V gene data show CDR1 as SGHDN and CDR2 as FVKESK. The length of the CDR3 is 13 residues. The CDR3 nucleotides read TGTGCCAGCAGCCAAGATTTAAACAATCGAGCTTTCTTT. The encoded protein is CASSQDLNNRAFF.

The chain recombines TRBV7-3 with TRBJ2-7, with TRBD2 matching 11 bases. Germline lookup yields CDR1 SGHTA and CDR2 FQGTGA. The CDR3 contains 16 residues. The junction had 5 bases not matched to a gene; V was cut back by 3 bases and J by 1 base. The CDR3 loop reads CASSFSGRALSYEQYV. The DNA for the CDR3 is TGTGCCAGCAGCTTTAGCGGGAGGGCCCTTTCCTACGAGCAGTACGTC.

This clonotype turned up a few times. At one boundary the junction diverges from the germline segment, which might be a read error. The J gene is TRBJ2-1, the V gene TRBV27; D is uncertain. Per the germline V gene, CDR1 is MNHEY and CDR2 is SMNVEV (reference sequence). The CDR3 is 15 residues long. The CDR3 reads CATSVSNNLNNEQFF. The CDR3 nucleotides read TGTGCCACCAGTGTGAGCAACAACCTAAACAATGAGCAGTTCTTC.

As to this clonotype: It is likely a read error, because the conserved phenylalanine at the end of the CDR3 is missing. The V gene is TRBV7-8, the J gene TRBJ1-2, with D possibly being TRBD1 (5 bases). This CDR3 region has 13 residues. V was pared by 5 bases and J by 11 bases, with 18 bases between. Germline V CDR1 and CDR2: SGHVS, FQNEAQ. Here the CDR3 DNA reads TGTGCCAGCAGCGGGGCGGGGGGACCCGGTTACACCTAC. Protein product: CASSGAGGPGYTY.

This chain links TRBV5-6 with TRBJ2-1; a possible D gene is TRBD2 (5 bases). The CDR3 runs to 13 residues. Germline V gene data show CDR1 as SGHDT and CDR2 as YYEEEE. With 3 bases removed from V and 8 bases from J, the gap between germline ends came to 12 bases. CDR3: CASSSRGSDEQFF. In DNA form, the CDR3 reads TGTGCCAGCAGCTCCCGAGGGAGCGATGAGCAGTTCTTC. The full variable domain, its missing parts supplied by reference TRBV5-6 and TRBJ2-1, is DAGVTQSPTHLIKTRGQQVTLRCSPKSGHDTVSWYQQALGQGPQFIFQYYEEEERQRGNFPDRFSGHQFPNYSSELNVNALLLGDSALYLCASSSRGSDEQFFGPGTRLTVL.

Of note for this clonotype: A read error may produce the germline difference seen at one junction end. The genes are TRBV2 and TRBJ1-5, with D hard to call. The J call may be mistaken, given a closer DNA end match to TRBJ2-3. The length of the CDR3 is 13 residues. Germline loops: CDR1 SNHLY, CDR2 FYNNEI. Here the CDR3 DNA reads TGTGCCAGCGGGCACAGAGGCACTGATACGCAGTATTTT. Protein sequence: CASGHRGTDTQYF.

V gene TRBV7-3 combines with J gene TRBJ2-5, with no clear D. CDR1 is SGHTA, CDR2 FQGTGA, per germline. The CDR3 extends over 12 amino acids. V dropped 6 bases and J dropped 5 bases, with 10 bases sitting between them. Here the CDR3 reads CASSESRETQYF. DNA for the CDR3: TGTGCCAGCAGTGAGTCTAGGGAGACCCAGTACTTC.

About this clonotype: The conserved phenylalanine or tryptophan is not found at the CDR3 terminus, so this likely reflects a read error. It is unclear where the CDR3 begins or ends on the DNA, so no DNA is shown, and the CDR3 is as TCRdb lists it. The rearrangement joins TRBV7-9 to TRBJ2-3; the table's D gene call, TRBD1, was not cross checked with the DNA. The CDR3 length equals 13 residues, ends included. Looked up from germline, CDR1 is SEHNR and CDR2 is FQNEAQ (reference sequence). The CDR3 loop reads CASSLGGQSNYGY.

This chain connects TRBV7-9 to TRBJ2-7; TRBD2 agrees at 10 bases. This CDR3 comprises 17 residues. Germline assignment: CDR1 SEHNR and CDR2 FQNEAQ (reference sequence). The V and J ends lost 3 bases and 4 bases, in that order; junction bases with no gene match: 12. The CDR3 here is CASSFGRAGGRRYEQYV. CDR3 in DNA: TGTGCCAGCAGCTTTGGACGAGCGGGAGGGCGACGGTACGAGCAGTACGTC.

The V and J genes are TRBV5-8 and TRBJ1-4; D perhaps matches TRBD1 (6 bases). The V end lost 0 bases, the J end lost 8 bases, and 17 bases lay between the germline ends. The CDR3 has 16 amino acids. CDR1 is SGHTS, CDR2 YDEGEE, per germline. CDR3 bases: TGTGCCAGCAGCTTGGAGAGGGGGGGGCGCAGGGAAAAACTGTTTTTT. Translation: CASSLERGGRREKLFF.

A single count supports this clonotype. This sequence joins TRBV9 and TRBJ2-1, with 12 bases aligning to TRBD1. With V trimmed by 4 bases and J by 7 bases, 6 bases remained unmatched. The germline V gene has CDR1 SGDLS and CDR2 YYNGEE. The CDR3 length is 15 residues. CDR3 DNA: TGTGCCAGCAGCCTCGGGACAGGGGGCGTTAATGAGCAGTTCTTC. Its protein is CASSLGTGGVNEQFF. Looking up the rest from reference TRBV9 and TRBJ2-1 gives the full variable domain: DSGVTQTPKHLITATGQRVTLRCSPRSGDLSVYWYQQSLDQGLQFLIQYYNGEERAKGNILERFSAQQFPDLHSELNLSSLELGDSALYFCASSLGTGGVNEQFFGPGTRLTVL.